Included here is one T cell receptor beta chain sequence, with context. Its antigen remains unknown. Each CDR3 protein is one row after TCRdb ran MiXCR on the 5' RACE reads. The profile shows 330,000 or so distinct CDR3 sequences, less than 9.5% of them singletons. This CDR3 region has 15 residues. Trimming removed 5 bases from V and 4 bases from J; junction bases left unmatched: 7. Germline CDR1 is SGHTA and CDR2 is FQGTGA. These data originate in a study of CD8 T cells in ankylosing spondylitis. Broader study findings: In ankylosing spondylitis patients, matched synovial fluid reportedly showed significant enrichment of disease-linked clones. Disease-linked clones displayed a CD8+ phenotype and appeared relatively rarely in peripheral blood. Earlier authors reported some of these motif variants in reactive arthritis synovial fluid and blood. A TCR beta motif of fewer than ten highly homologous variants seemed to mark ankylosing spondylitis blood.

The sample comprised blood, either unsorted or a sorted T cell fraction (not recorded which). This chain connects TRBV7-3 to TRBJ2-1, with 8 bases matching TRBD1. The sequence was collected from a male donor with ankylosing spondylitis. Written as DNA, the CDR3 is TGTGCCAGCAGCCCCTCTGGACAGGGTTACAATGAGCAGTTCTTC. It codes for CASSPSGQGYNEQFF.